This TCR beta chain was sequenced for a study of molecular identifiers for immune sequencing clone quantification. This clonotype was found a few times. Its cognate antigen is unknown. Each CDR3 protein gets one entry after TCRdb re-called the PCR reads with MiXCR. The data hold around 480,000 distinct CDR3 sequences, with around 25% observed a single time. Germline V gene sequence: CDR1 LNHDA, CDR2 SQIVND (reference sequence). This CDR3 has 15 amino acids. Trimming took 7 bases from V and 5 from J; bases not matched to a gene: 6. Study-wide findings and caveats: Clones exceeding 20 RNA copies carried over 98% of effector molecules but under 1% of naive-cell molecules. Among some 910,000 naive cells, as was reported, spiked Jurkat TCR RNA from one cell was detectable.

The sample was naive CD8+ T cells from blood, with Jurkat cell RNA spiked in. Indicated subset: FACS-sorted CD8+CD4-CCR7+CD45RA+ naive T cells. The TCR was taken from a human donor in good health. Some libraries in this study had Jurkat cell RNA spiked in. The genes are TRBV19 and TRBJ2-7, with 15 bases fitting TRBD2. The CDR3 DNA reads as TGTGCCAGTACTCCGGGACTAGCGGGAGGCCACGAGCAGTACTTC. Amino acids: CASTPGLAGGHEQYF.